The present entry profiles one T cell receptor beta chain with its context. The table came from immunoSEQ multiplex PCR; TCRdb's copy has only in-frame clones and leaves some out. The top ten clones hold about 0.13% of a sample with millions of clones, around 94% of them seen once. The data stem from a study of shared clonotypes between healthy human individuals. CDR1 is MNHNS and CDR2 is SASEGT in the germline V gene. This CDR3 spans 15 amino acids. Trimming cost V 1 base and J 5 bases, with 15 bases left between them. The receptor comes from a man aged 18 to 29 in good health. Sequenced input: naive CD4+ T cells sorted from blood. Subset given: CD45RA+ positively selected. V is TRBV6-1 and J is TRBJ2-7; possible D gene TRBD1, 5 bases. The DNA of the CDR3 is TGTGCCAGCAGTGAAGGACTTTTGGGGCTCAACGAGCAGTACTTC. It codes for CASSEGLLGLNEQYF.